The entry that follows covers one TCR beta chain sequence. Germline V gives CDR1 SQVTM, CDR2 ANQGSEA. J lost 1 base, V lost 6 bases, and 3 bases had no gene match. The CDR3 is made up of 13 amino acids. Sequencing was performed with immunoSEQ multiplex PCR; in TCRdb, only in-frame clones are kept and a portion is missing. The data show more than 200,000 clones, around four fifths seen once. The record originates from a study of blood T cell repertoires in COVID-19. Whole-study context: Acute and convalescent COVID-19 specimens originated in the United States, Italy and Spain. PBMCs, B-cell-depleted T cells, or T cells provided the cDNA or gDNA that made up the material.

The clonotype was recovered from a woman older than 75 with COVID-19, enrolled during active disease. Sample: peripheral blood. The V call is TRBV29-1, the J call TRBJ1-5; 7 bases are a match to TRBD1. The CDR3 loop reads CSVGTASNQPQHF. The CDR3 DNA reads TGCAGCGTCGGGACAGCCAGCAATCAGCCCCAGCATTTT.